These 21 T cell receptor beta chains share one sample of origin, sequenced in a study of control samples from healthy donors and cancer patients. The data were produced by immunoSEQ multiplex PCR, yet TCRdb's version contains in-frame clones alone and is incomplete. This table holds about 110,000 clones, roughly nine tenths found once. Specimen: blood. The receptors shown here come from a human donor in good health. The donor label of this sample is uncertain.

This clone has a single count. This sequence joins TRBV30 and TRBJ2-7, with TRBD1 identical over 7 bases. Germline V gene sequence: CDR1 GTSNPN, CDR2 SVGIG (reference sequence). V trimming: 7 bases; J trimming: 5 bases; junction bases outside the gene matches: 14. The CDR3 totals 14 residues. CDR3 loop: CAYDTTTGTDEQYF. The CDR3 DNA reads as TGTGCCTATGATACTACGACAGGGACGGACGAGCAGTACTTC.

This chain joins TRBV30 and TRBJ1-1; D gene uncertain. The germline V gene encodes CDR1 GTSNPN and CDR2 SVGIG (reference sequence). Trimming removed 0 bases at V and 6 bases at J, with 5 bases between. The CDR3 has 11 amino acids. CDR3 bases: TGTGCCTGGAGTGTACGTTCTGAAGCTTTCTTT. Its translation: CAWSVRSEAFF. The full variable domain, in which reference TRBV30 and TRBJ1-1 provide the parts outside the CDR3, is SQTIHQWPATLVQPVGSPLSLECTVEGTSNPNLYWYRQAAGRGLQLLFYSVGIGQISSEVPQNLSASRPQDRQFILSSKKLLLSDSGFYLCAWSVRSEAFFGQGTRLTVV.

This sequence joins TRBV7-9 and TRBJ1-3; no reliable D call. This CDR3 region has 14 residues. The V and J ends lost 3 bases and 1 base respectively, with 7 bases between them. Germline CDR1 and CDR2: SEHNR and FQNEAQ (reference sequence). CDR3 protein: CASSFATSGNTIYF. CDR3 nucleotides: TGTGCCAGCAGCTTCGCGACTTCTGGAAACACCATATATTTT.

The genes are TRBV5-1 and TRBJ2-2; 7 bases fit TRBD1. Trimming took 0 bases from V and 4 from J; bases not matched to a gene: 3. CDR1 SGHRS and CDR2 YFSETQ come from the germline V gene. The CDR3 covers 15 residues. The CDR3 sequence is CASSLGDSGTGELFF. In nucleotides, the CDR3 is TGCGCCAGCAGCTTGGGGGACAGTGGCACCGGGGAGCTGTTTTTT.

The V and J genes are TRBV10-2 and TRBJ2-7; weak D call: TRBD2 (6 bases). The V end lost 6 bases, the J end lost 5 bases, and 14 bases lay between the germline ends. Germline CDR1 WSHSY, CDR2 SAAADI. This CDR3 spans 13 amino acids. CDR3 coding DNA: TGCGCCAGCAGGGCGGGGTTGACCCACGAGCAGTACTTC. It translates to CASRAGLTHEQYF.

The CDR3 DNA reads as TGTGCCAGCAGTCGGGACGGCAACTATGGCTACACCTTC. Protein: CASSRDGNYGYTF. The rearrangement joins TRBV6-6 to TRBJ1-2, with a weak D call TRBD1 (5 bases). The CDR3 is made up of 13 amino acids. Trimming cost V 5 bases and J 2 bases, with 9 bases left between them. Germline CDR1 reads MNHNY; CDR2 reads SVGAGI (reference sequence).

This chain links TRBV6-5 with TRBJ2-1; D remains ambiguous. Trimming took 5 bases from V and 10 from J, leaving 9 bases between them. This CDR3 is built from 11 residues. Per the germline V gene, CDR1 is MNHEY and CDR2 is SVGAGI. The CDR3 DNA follows: TGTGCCAGCAGTAACTTGAGAGAGCAGTTCTTC. The encoded protein is CASSNLREQFF.

This clone has a handful of counts. The genes are TRBV18 and TRBJ2-1, with D possibly matching TRBD1 (7 bases). Trimming pared 5 bases from V and 2 bases from J, leaving 13 bases between. The germline V gene has CDR1 KGHSH and CDR2 LQKENI. The CDR3 length is 15 residues. The CDR3: CASSRRDSAYNEQFF. CDR3 sequence (DNA): TGTGCCAGCTCAAGGCGGGACAGTGCCTACAATGAGCAGTTCTTC.

The rearrangement links TRBV5-1 to TRBJ1-6; D is uncertain. The CDR3 covers 14 residues. Germline CDR1 reads SGHRS; CDR2 reads YFSETQ. The germline V and J ends were trimmed by 0 bases and 8 bases, with 9 bases remaining between them. CDR3 in DNA: TGCGCCAGCAGCTTGGACGGGTTCGATTCACCCCTCCACTTT. This gives the protein CASSLDGFDSPLHF.

The chain joins TRBV2 to TRBJ2-7; the match to TRBD2 covers 10 bases. The ends lost 6 bases at V and 2 bases at J; junction bases unmatched: 10. Germline lookup yields CDR1 SNHLY and CDR2 FYNNEI. The CDR3 totals 16 residues. The CDR3 region has the DNA TGTGCCAGCAGGCCCCCCTTAGCGGGGGGTACCTACGAGCAGTACTTC. Translated: CASRPPLAGGTYEQYF.

The rearrangement links TRBV7-9 to TRBJ1-2, with 8 bases aligning to TRBD1. The CDR3 is made up of 12 amino acids. Germline loops: CDR1 SEHNR, CDR2 FQNEAQ (reference sequence). The V gene end was trimmed by 1 base and the J gene end by 11 bases; junction bases not matched to a gene: 3. CDR3 DNA sequence: TGTGCCAGCAGCTTAGGACAGGGGCCGTACACCTTC. This codes for CASSLGQGPYTF.

This rearrangement joins TRBV9 to TRBJ1-1, with D perhaps TRBD1 (6 bases). The length of the CDR3 is 14 residues. V dropped 4 bases and J dropped 6 bases, with 16 bases sitting between them. Germline CDR1 SGDLS, CDR2 YYNGEE. CDR3 protein: CASSPRQGFAEAFF. For the CDR3, the DNA is TGTGCCAGCAGCCCACGCCAGGGGTTCGCTGAAGCTTTCTTT.

The chain recombines TRBV5-1 with TRBJ2-2; D perhaps matches TRBD1 (6 bases). V was cut by 4 bases and J by 0 bases, with 13 bases left in between. From germline, CDR1 is SGHRS and CDR2 YFSETQ. The CDR3 length is 16 residues. The CDR3 sequence is CASSPGHRTNTGELFF. CDR3 nucleotides: TGCGCCAGCAGCCCGGGACACAGAACGAACACCGGGGAGCTGTTTTTT.

The J gene is TRBJ1-5, the V gene TRBV30; no definite D call. Germline CDR1 reads GTSNPN; CDR2 reads SVGIG (reference sequence). The CDR3 is 15 residues long. Trimming removed 0 bases at V and 2 bases at J, with 11 bases between. For the CDR3, the DNA is TGTGCCTGGAGTGTAAGTACCAATCGCAATCAGCCCCAGCATTTT. It translates to CAWSVSTNRNQPQHF.

The CDR3 region has the DNA TGTGCCAGCAAGCCGGCAGATACGCAGTATTTT. Residues: CASKPADTQYF. This rearrangement joins TRBV2 to TRBJ2-3; D gene ambiguous. The germline gives CDR1 SNHLY, CDR2 FYNNEI. The CDR3 has 11 amino acids. Trimming removed 7 bases from V and 4 bases from J, with 6 bases in between. Variable domain in full (rest from reference TRBV2 and TRBJ2-3): EPEVTQTPSHQVTQMGQEVILRCVPISNHLYFYWYRQILGQKVEFLVSFYNNEISEKSEIFDDQFSVERPDGSNFTLKIRSTKLEDSAMYFCASKPADTQYFGPGTRLTVL.

The V gene is TRBV24-1, the J gene TRBJ2-2; D is unresolved. The V end was cut by 10 bases, the J end by 0 bases, with 8 bases between. From germline, CDR1 is KGHDR and CDR2 SFDVKD. CDR3 length: 13 amino acids. The CDR3 loop is CATDNPNTGELFF. CDR3 nucleotide sequence: TGTGCCACAGACAATCCGAACACCGGGGAGCTGTTTTTT.

Only one count was recorded for this clone. The rearrangement joins TRBV6-4 to TRBJ2-3; D might be TRBD1 or TRBD2, each matching 5 bases. The CDR3 extends over 13 amino acids. Trimming left V 6 bases short and J 6 bases short, with 13 bases between. Germline CDR1 is MRHNA and CDR2 is SNTAGT. DNA for the CDR3: TGTGCCAGCAGCCTTGGGACGGGGGATACGCAGTATTTT. Translated, it gives CASSLGTGDTQYF.

This chain uses TRBV15 with TRBJ1-3; no reliable D call. Germline assignment: CDR1 LNHNV and CDR2 YYDKDF (reference sequence). The CDR3 is 17 amino acids. Trimming removed 0 bases at V and 0 bases at J, with 12 bases between. The DNA of the CDR3 is TGTGCCACCAGCAGAGACCCATTTGCAGCCTCTGGAAACACCATATATTTT. Translated, it gives CATSRDPFAASGNTIYF.

The V and J genes are TRBV6-2 or TRBV6-3 and TRBJ1-3, with D tentatively TRBD1 (6 bases). V lost 5 bases, J lost 0 bases, and 20 bases lay in between. Germline CDR1 MNHEY, CDR2 SVGEGT. There are 18 residues in the CDR3. CDR3 coding DNA: TGTGCCAGCAGTCCCCTCCTAGGGACATCCCGCTCTGGAAACACCATATATTTT. Amino acids: CASSPLLGTSRSGNTIYF.

This sequence joins TRBV29-1 and TRBJ1-1; D is possibly TRBD1 (5 bases). With 7 bases removed from V and 6 bases from J, the gap between germline ends came to 15 bases. The CDR3 has 12 residues. Germline values: CDR1 SQVTM, CDR2 ANQGSEA. The CDR3 DNA reads TGCAGCGGTGGGGCTGGAGTCCCTGAAGCTTTCTTT. Its translation is CSGGAGVPEAFF.

This rearrangement joins TRBV28 to TRBJ2-6; 7 bases match TRBD1. The CDR3 is 17 residues long. In germline, CDR1 is MDHEN, CDR2 SYDVKM. Trimming took 5 bases from V and 5 from J; bases not matched to a gene: 12. Written as DNA, the CDR3 is TGTGCCAGCAGTCCGAGGGACAGTCGTCACTGGGCCAACGTCCTGACTTTC. Its protein product is CASSPRDSRHWANVLTF. Supplemented by reference TRBV28 and TRBJ2-6, the full variable domain reads DVKVTQSSRYLVKRTGEKVFLECVQDMDHENMFWYRQDPGLGLRLIYFSYDVKMKEKGDIPEGYSVSREKKERFSLILESASTNQTSMYLCASSPRDSRHWANVLTFGAGSRLTVL.